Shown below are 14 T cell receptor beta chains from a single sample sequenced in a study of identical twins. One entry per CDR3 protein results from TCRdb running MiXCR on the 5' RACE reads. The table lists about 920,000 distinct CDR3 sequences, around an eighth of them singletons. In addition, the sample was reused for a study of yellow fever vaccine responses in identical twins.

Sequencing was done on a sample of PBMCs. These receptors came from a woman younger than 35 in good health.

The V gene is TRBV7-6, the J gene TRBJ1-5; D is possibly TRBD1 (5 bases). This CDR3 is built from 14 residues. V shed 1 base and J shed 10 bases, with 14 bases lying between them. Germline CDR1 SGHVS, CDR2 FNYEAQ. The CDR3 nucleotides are TGTGCCAGCAGCTTAGACGGGGGTTTCAAACCCCAGCATTTT. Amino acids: CASSLDGGFKPQHF.

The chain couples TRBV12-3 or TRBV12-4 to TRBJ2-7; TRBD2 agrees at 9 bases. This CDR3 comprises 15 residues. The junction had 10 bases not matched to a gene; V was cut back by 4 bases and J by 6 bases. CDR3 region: CASSYRASGTGEQYF. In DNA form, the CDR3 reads TGTGCCAGCAGTTATAGGGCTAGCGGGACGGGCGAGCAGTACTTC.

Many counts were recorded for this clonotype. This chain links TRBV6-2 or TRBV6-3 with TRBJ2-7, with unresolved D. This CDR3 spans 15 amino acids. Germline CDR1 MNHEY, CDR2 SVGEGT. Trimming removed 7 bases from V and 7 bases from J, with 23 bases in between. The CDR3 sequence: CASTPSVAFPLEQYF. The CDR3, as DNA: TGTGCCAGCACCCCTTCGGTAGCTTTCCCCCTGGAGCAGTACTTC.

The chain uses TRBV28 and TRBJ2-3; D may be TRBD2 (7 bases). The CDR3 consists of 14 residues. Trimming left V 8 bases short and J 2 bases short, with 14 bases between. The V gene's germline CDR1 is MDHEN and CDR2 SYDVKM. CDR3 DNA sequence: TGTGCCAGCTGGGGGGGGCTGGTCACAGATACGCAGTATTTT. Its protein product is CASWGGLVTDTQYF.

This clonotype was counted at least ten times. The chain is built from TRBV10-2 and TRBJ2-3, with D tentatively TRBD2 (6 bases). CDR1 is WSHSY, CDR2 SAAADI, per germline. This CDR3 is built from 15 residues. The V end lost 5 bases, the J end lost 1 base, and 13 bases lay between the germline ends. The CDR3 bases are TGCGCCAGCAGTTCAGGAGGGCCGGGCACAGATACGCAGTATTTT. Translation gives CASSSGGPGTDTQYF.

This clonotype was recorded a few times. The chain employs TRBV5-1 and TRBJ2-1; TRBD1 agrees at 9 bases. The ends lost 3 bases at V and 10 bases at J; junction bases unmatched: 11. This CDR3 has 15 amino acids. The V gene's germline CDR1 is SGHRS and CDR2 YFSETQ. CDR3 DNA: TGCGCCAGCAGCTACGTCCCGGGACAGGGCAGCGAGCAGTTCTTC. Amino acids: CASSYVPGQGSEQFF. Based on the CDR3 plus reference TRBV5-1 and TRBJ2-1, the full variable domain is KAGVTQTPRYLIKTRGQQVTLSCSPISGHRSVSWYQQTPGQGLQFLFEYFSETQRNKGNFPGRFSGRQFSNSRSEMNVSTLELGDSALYLCASSYVPGQGSEQFFGPGTRLTVL.

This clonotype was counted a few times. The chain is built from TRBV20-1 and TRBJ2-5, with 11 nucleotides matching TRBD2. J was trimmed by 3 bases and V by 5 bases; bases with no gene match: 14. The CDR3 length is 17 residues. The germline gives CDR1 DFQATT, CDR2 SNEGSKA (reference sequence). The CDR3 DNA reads TGCAGTGCTTTCCAACTCCCGGGTAGCGGGGGGGAAGAGACCCAGTACTTC. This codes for CSAFQLPGSGGEETQYF.

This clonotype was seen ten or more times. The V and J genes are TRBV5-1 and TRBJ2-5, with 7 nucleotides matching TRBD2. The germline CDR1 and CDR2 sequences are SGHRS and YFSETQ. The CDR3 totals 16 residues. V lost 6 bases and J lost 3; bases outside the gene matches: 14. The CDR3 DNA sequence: TGCGCCAGCATCCGAGAACCGGGAGGAGGAAAAGAGACCCAGTACTTC. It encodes CASIREPGGGKETQYF.

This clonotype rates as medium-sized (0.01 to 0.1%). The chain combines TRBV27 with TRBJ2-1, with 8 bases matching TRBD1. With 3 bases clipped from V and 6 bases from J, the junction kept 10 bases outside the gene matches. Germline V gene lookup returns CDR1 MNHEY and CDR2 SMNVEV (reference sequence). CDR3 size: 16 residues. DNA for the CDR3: TGTGCCAGCAGTTTCCAGGGGGCCCACCCTATCAATGAGCAGTTCTTC. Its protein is CASSFQGAHPINEQFF.

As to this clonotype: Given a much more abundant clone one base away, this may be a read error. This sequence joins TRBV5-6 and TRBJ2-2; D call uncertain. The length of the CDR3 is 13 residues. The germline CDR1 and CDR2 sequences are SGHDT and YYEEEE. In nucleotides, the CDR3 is TGTTCCAGCAGCTTGGTCGGTGGCGGGGAGCTGTTTTTT. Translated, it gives CSSSLVGGGELFF.

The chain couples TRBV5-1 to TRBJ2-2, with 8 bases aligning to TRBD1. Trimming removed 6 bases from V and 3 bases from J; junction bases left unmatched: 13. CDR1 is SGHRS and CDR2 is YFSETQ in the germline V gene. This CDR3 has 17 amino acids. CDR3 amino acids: CASTHSSGQGDTGELFF. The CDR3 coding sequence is TGCGCCAGCACCCACTCATCCGGACAGGGAGACACCGGGGAGCTGTTTTTT.

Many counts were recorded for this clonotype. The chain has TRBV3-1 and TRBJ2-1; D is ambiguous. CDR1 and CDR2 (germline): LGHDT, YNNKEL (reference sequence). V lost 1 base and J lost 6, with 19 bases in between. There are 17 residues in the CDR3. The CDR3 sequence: CASSQGAQPSLSNEQFF. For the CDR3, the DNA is TGTGCCAGCAGCCAAGGGGCCCAACCTAGTTTATCCAATGAGCAGTTCTTC.

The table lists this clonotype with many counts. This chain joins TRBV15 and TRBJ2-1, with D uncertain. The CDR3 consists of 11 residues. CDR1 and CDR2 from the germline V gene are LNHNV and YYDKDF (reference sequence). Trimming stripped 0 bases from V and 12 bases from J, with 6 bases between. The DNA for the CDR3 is TGTGCCACCAGCAGAGACGGTGGGCAGTTCTTC. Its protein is CATSRDGGQFF. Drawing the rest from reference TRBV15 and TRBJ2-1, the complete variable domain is DAMVIQNPRYQVTQFGKPVTLSCSQTLNHNVMYWYQQKSSQAPKLLFHYYDKDFNNEADTPDNFQSRRPNTSFCFLDIRSPGLGDTAMYLCATSRDGGQFFGPGTRLTVL.

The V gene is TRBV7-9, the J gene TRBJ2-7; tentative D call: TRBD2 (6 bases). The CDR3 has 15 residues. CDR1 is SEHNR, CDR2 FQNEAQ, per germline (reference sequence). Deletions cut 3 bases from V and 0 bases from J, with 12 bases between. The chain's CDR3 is CASSLSSGFSYEQYF. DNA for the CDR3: TGTGCCAGCAGCTTGAGTAGCGGATTCTCCTACGAGCAGTACTTC.